This is a list of T cell receptor beta chains from one sample in a study of cytotoxic CD8 clonotypes in ibrutinib-treated CLL. Here immunoSEQ multiplex PCR was the method, and the copy in TCRdb shows in-frame clones only, minus some. The sample lists about 300,000 clones, more than 70% occurring once. The specimen was PBMCs, collected at disease progression, from a patient treated with ibrutinib. The receptors originated from a human donor with chronic lymphocytic leukemia. CDR3s include the opening cysteine and the closing phenylalanine or tryptophan. A D gene is named only where the DNA matches it firmly. The size field is filled for only some rows; it gives once, few, many or a size class.

TRBJ2-3,.,TRBV14,.,TGTGCCAGCAGCCAAGCGGGCTCCCCAAATACGCAGTATTTT,CASSQAGSPNTQYF
TRBJ1-2,.,TRBV14,.,TGTGCCAGCAGCCCCATAGGGAGGAACTATGGCTACACCTTC,CASSPIGRNYGYTF
TRBJ2-3,.,TRBV7-2,once,TGTGCCAGCAGCTTAGAGGGATTGCAGGGGTGGGATACGCAGTATTTT,CASSLEGLQGWDTQYF
TRBJ2-1,TRBD1,TRBV5-1,.,TGCGCCAGCAGCCACCTGGACAGGGGGAGCAATGAGCAGTTCTTC,CASSHLDRGSNEQFF
TRBJ2-3,.,TRBV11-3,.,TGTGCCAGCAGCTTAGAAGGGGCAGATACGCAGTATTTT,CASSLEGADTQYF
TRBJ1-1,TRBD1,TRBV10-3,.,TGTGCCATCAGTGAAAGGACAGGTGGTACTGAAGCTTTCTTT,CAISERTGGTEAFF
TRBJ2-2,.,TRBV2,.,TGTGCCAGCAGTGAAACAGGGAACGGGGCCGGGGAGCTGTTTTTT,CASSETGNGAGELFF
TRBJ2-5,.,TRBV4-1,.,TGCGCCAGCAGCCACCAACAGGGTTACCCCCAAGAGACCCAGTACTTC,CASSHQQGYPQETQYF
TRBJ1-2,.,TRBV10-3,.,TGTGCCATCAGTGAGTCACAGGTCCTGGGCTATGGCTACACCTTC,CAISESQVLGYGYTF
TRBJ2-1,TRBD2,TRBV28,few,TGTGCCAGCAGTCTAGCGGGAGGGCCCTACAATGAGCAGTTCTTC,CASSLAGGPYNEQFF
TRBJ2-1,.,TRBV2,.,TGTGCCATCCAAACTGAGCAGTTCTTC,CAIQTEQFF
TRBJ2-7,.,TRBV4-3,.,TGCGCCAGCAGCCTGACTACTATCTACGAGCAGTACTTC,CASSLTTIYEQYF
TRBJ2-1,TRBD1,TRBV5-6,.,TGTGCCAGCGGCCGGGACAGGGGACAGGAGCAGTTCTTC,CASGRDRGQEQFF
TRBJ1-6,.,TRBV13,.,TGTGCCAGCAGCCCCGGACGAGATAATTCACCCCTCCACTTT,CASSPGRDNSPLHF
TRBJ1-1,.,TRBV6-1,.,TGTGCCAGCAGTGAAGGGAGACACTTGAACACTGAAGCTTTCTTT,CASSEGRHLNTEAFF